This T cell receptor (beta chain) derives from a study of blood T cell repertoires in COVID-19. Produced via immunoSEQ multiplex PCR; TCRdb's table is partial and in-frame only. The data show approximately 400,000 clones, 70% to 90% seen once. The germline CDR1 and CDR2 sequences are SSHAT and FNYEAQ (reference sequence). V was pared by 5 bases and J by 0 bases, with 11 bases of the junction left unmatched. The CDR3 sequence is 18 residues long. The source material was peripheral blood. V and J are TRBV7-7 and TRBJ2-1; TRBD1 matches at 9 bases. This sequence originates from a woman aged 45 to 65 with COVID-19, enrolled during active disease. In nucleotides, the CDR3 is TGTGCCAGCAGCAAGGACAGGGGCGACTCTAGCTCCTACAATGAGCAGTTCTTC. Translation gives CASSKDRGDSSSYNEQFF.